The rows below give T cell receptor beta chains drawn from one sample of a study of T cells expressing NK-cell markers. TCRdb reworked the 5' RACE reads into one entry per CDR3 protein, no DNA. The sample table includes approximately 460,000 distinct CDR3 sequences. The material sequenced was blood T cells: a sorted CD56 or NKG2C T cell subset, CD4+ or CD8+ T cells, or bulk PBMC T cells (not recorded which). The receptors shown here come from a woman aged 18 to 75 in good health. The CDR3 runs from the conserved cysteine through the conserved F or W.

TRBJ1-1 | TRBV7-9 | CASSGVSTEAFF
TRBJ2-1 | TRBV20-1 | CSARVGTGTISYNEQFF
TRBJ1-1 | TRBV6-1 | CASREQGATSTEAFF
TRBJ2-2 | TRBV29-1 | CSVDPGTSNTGELFF
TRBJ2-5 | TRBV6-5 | CASSFSSGRRQETQYF
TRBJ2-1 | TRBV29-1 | CSVQGGKYNEQFF
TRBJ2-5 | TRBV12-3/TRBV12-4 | CASSLGGAKGQETQYF
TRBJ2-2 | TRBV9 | CASSPQPTGELFF
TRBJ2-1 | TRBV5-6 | CASSPSGKGWYNEQFF
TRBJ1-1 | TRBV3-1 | CASRLGDTEAFF
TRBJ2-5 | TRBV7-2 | CASSLGTSGSWETQYF
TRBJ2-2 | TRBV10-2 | CASEGLDTGELFF
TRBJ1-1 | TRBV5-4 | CASSPDRENTEAFF
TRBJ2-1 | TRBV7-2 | CASSLVAGYDNEQFF
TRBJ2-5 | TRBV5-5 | CASNLGGGETQYF
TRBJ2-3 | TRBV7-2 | CASSLYGTGNTDTQYF
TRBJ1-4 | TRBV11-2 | CASSPQSRGRVDEKLFF
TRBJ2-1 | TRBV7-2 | CASSEPGTTRSNEQFF
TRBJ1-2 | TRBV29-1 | CSVEDSRGLGYGYTF
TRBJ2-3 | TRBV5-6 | CASTGTTTDTQYF
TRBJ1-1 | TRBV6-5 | CASSLLQGQTEAFF
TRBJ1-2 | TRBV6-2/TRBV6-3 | CASGDGGGYTF
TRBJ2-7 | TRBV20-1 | CSARGQYEQYF
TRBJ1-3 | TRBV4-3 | CASSHTPSGGNTIYF
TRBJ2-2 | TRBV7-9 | CASSLGVAFGELFF
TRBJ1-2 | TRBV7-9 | CASSLIDGYTF
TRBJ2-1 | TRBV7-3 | CASSFERSHNEQFF
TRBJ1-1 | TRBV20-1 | CSAGGFRENTEAFF
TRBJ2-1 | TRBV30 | CAWSAPLRTGVDEQFF
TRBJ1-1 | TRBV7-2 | CASSLGTGSLHPTGAFF
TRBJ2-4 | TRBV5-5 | CASSYSGTGANIQYF
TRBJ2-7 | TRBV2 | CASGPFGSSGSTYEQYF
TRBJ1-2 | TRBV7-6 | CASSLVGGGYTF
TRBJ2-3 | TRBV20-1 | CSASWGLAGVTDTQYF
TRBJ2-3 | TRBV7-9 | CASSQLQAFTDTQYF
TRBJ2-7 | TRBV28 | CASSPGTVFSYEQYF
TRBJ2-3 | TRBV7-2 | CASSSPASATGDTQYF
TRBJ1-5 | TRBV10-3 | CAITGDLNQPQHF
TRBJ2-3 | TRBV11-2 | CASSPRLAGGADTQYF
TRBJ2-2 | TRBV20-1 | CSAHPPAGTGELFF
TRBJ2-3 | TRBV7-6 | CASSYQGATKADTQYF
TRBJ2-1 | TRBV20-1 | CSAEGGPSGSNEQFF
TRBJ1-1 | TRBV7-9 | CASSPVGVNTEAFF
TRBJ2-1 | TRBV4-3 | CASSQEGTSSNEQFF
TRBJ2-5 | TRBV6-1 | CAGERGGETQYF
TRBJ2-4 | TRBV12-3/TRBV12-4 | CASNSAGGRNIQYF
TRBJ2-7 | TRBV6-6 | CATSLVPSYEQYF
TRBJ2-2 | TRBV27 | CASSFKSPRTGGLGGELFF
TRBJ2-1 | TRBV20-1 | CSAYGGAYNEQFF
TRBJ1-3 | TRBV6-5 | CASSYDPVGNTIYF